The present TCR beta chain was sequenced within a study of T cell repertoires in cytomegalovirus infection. CDR3 length: 14 amino acids. Germline-derived CDR1 and CDR2 are DFQATT and SNEGSKA (reference sequence). Trimming pared 5 bases from V and 0 bases from J, leaving 11 bases between. TCRdb redid the calling of the reads with MiXCR, one entry per CDR3 protein. The sample records about 600,000 distinct CDR3 sequences, more than 20% being singletons. The clonotype originates from a human donor in good health (CMV status not recorded). Some clones in this sample may be carry-over from other donors' samples. The sequencing input was CD8+ T cells from PBMCs. The chain is built from TRBV20-1 and TRBJ1-3, with D possibly TRBD1 on 5 matching bases. CDR3 protein: CSALQVSSGNTIYF. CDR3 sequence (DNA): TGCAGTGCTTTACAGGTCTCCTCTGGAAACACCATATATTTT.